This T cell receptor (beta chain) was observed in a study of T cells in Graves' hyperthyroidism and ophthalmopathy. Amplification targeted TCR beta CDR3 regions from RNA transcripts. HTBI primers were employed in a first-round RT-PCR of the TCR CDR3. TCRdb analysed the multiplex PCR reads with MiXCR anew, one entry per CDR3 protein. The sample consists of roughly 700,000 distinct CDR3 sequences, approximately 15% of them appearing once. Together with thyroid ultrasound, orbital computed tomography, serum thyroxine and TRAb, clinical symptoms were used for diagnoses. This clonotype appeared a few times. The CDR3 spans 15 residues. With V trimmed by 6 bases and J by 5 bases, 10 bases remained unmatched. CDR1 and CDR2 from the germline V gene are MNHNS and SASEGT.

The TCR sequence derives from a woman aged 18 to 35 with Graves' hyperthyroidism. The V and J genes are TRBV6-1 and TRBJ2-3; 8 bases match TRBD2. The sample consisted of blood. The CDR3 reads CASSGEGLAGDTQYF. In DNA, the CDR3 is TGTGCCAGCAGCGGGGAGGGGCTAGCGGGAGATACGCAGTATTTT.